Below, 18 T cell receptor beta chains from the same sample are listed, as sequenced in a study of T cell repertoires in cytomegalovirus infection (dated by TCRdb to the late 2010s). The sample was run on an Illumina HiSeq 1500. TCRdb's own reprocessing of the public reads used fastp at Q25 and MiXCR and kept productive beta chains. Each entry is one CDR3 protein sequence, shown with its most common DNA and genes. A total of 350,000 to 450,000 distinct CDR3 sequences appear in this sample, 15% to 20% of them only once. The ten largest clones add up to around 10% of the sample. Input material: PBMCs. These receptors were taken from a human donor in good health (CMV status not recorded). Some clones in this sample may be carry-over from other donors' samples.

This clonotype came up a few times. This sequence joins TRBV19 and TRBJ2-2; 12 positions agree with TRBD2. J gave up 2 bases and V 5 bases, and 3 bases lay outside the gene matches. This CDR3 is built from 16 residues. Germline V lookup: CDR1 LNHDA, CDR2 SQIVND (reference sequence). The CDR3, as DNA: TGTGCCAGTAGTCCGGGACTAGCGGGCAACACCGGGGAGCTGTTTTTT. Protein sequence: CASSPGLAGNTGELFF. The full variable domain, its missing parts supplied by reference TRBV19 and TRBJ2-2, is DGGITQSPKYLFRKEGQNVTLSCEQNLNHDAMYWYRQDPGQGLRLIYYSQIVNDFQKGDIAEGYSVSREKKESFPLTVTSAQKNPTAFYLCASSPGLAGNTGELFFGEGSRLTVL.

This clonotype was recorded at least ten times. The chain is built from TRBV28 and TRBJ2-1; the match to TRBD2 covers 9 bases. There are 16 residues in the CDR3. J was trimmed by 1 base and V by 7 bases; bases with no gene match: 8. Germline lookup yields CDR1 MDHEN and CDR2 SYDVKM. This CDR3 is CASKWGGGASYNEQFF. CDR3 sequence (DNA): TGTGCCAGCAAGTGGGGCGGGGGGGCATCCTACAATGAGCAGTTCTTC.

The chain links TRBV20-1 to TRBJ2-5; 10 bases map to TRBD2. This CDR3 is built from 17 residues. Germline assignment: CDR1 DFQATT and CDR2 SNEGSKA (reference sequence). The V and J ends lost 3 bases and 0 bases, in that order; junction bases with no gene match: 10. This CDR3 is CSASGSGGTKYQETQYF. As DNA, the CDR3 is TGCAGTGCTAGCGGTAGCGGGGGGACCAAGTACCAAGAGACCCAGTACTTC.

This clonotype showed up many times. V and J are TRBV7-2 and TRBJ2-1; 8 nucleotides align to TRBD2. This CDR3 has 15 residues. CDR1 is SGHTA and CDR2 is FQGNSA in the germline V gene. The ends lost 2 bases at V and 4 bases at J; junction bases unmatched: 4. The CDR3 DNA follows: TGTGCCAGCAGCTTATGGTTAGCGGGGTACAATGAGCAGTTCTTC. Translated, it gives CASSLWLAGYNEQFF.

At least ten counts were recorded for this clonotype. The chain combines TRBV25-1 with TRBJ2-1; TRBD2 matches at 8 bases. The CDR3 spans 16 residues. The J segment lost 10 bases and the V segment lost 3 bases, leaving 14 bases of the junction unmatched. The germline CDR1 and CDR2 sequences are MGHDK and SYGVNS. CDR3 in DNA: TGTGCCAGCAGTGAGCCCAGCGGGAGAGCTTTATTCGAGCAGTTCTTC. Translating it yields CASSEPSGRALFEQFF.

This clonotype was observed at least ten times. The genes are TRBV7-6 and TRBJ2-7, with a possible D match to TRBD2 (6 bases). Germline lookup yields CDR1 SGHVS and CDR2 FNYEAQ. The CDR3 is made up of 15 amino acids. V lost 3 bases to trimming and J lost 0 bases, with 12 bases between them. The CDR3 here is CASSFRAGSSYEQYF. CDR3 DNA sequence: TGTGCCAGCAGCTTCCGCGCGGGAAGCTCCTACGAGCAGTACTTC.

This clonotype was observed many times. In DNA, the CDR3 is TGTGCCAGCAGCTCCCGACCGGACAGCTACGAGCAGTACTTC. Encoded protein: CASSSRPDSYEQYF. The chain joins TRBV7-7 to TRBJ2-7, with D possibly matching TRBD1 (6 bases). The ends were cut back, 4 bases at V and 3 bases at J, with 13 bases in the middle. CDR3 size: 14 residues. Germline V gene sequence: CDR1 SSHAT, CDR2 FNYEAQ (reference sequence).

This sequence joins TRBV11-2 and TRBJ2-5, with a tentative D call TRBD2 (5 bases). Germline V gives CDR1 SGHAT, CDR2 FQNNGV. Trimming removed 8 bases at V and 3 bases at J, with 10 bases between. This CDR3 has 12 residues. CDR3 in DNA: TGTGCCAGCGGCAGCGGAGAAGAGACCCAGTACTTC. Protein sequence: CASGSGEETQYF. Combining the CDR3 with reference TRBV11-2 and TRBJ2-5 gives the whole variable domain EAGVAQSPRYKIIEKRQSVAFWCNPISGHATLYWYQQILGQGPKLLIQFQNNGVVDDSQLPKDRFSAERLKGVDSTLKIQPAKLEDSAVYLCASGSGEETQYFGPGTRLLVL.

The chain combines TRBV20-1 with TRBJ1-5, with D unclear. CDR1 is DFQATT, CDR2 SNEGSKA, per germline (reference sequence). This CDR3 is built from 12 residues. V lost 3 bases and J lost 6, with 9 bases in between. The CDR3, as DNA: TGCAGTGCTAGGGGCGGGTTTCAGCCCCAGCATTTT. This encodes CSARGGFQPQHF.

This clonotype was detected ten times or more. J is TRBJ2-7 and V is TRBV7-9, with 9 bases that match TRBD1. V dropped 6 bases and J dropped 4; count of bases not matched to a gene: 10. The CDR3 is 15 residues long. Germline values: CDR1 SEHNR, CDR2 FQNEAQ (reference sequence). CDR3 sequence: CASRPPGQGLYEQYF. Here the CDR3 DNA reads TGTGCCAGCAGACCGCCGGGACAGGGTTTATACGAGCAGTACTTC.

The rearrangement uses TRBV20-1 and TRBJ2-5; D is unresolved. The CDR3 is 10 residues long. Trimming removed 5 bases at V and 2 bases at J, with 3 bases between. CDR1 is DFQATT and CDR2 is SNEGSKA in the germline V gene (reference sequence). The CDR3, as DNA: TGCAGTGCTGTTCAAGAGACCCAGTACTTC. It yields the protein CSAVQETQYF.

CDR3 DNA: TGTGCCAGCACCCGGGCTGCGTCTTACAATGAGCAGTTCTTC. Protein product: CASTRAASYNEQFF. The chain couples TRBV28 to TRBJ2-1; D unresolved. Germline assignment: CDR1 MDHEN and CDR2 SYDVKM. The germline V and J ends were trimmed by 7 bases and 4 bases, with 14 bases remaining between them. The length of the CDR3 is 14 residues.

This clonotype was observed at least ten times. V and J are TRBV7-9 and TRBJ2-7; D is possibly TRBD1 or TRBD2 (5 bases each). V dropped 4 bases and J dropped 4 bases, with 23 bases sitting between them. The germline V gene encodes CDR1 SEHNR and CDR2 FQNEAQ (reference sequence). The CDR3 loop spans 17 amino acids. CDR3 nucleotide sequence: TGTGCCAGCAGCTCGTACCTGGATCGGGACGGGCGGTACGAGCAGTACTTC. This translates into CASSSYLDRDGRYEQYF.

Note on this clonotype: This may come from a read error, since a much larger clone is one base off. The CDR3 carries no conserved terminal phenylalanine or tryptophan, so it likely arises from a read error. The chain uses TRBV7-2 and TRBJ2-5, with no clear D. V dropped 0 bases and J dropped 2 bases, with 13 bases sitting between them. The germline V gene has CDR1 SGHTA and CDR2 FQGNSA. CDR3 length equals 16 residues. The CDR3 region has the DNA TGTGCCAGCAGCTTAGCCCCCTCACTGGGGCAAGAGACCCAGTACTAC. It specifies CASSLAPSLGQETQYY.

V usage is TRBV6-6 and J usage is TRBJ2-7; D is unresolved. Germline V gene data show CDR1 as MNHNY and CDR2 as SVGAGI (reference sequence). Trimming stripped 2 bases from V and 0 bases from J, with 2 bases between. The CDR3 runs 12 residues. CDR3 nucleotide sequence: TGTGCCAGCAGTTACAACTCCTACGAGCAGTACTTC. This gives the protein CASSYNSYEQYF.

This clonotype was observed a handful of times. DNA of the CDR3: TGCAGTGCTCATGGACAGGGGGACATCAATCAGCCCCAGCATTTT. Its translation is CSAHGQGDINQPQHF. The chain has TRBV20-1 and TRBJ1-5, with 10 bases identical to TRBD1. CDR1 DFQATT and CDR2 SNEGSKA come from the germline V gene (reference sequence). The CDR3 is 15 residues long. V shed 5 bases, J shed 3 bases, and the junction held 7 bases outside the gene matches.

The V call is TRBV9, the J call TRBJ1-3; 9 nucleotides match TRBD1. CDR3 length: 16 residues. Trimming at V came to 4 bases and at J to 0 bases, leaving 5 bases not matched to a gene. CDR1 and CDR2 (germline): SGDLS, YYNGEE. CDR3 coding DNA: TGTGCCAGCAGCCCGGGACAGGGAGACTCTGGAAACACCATATATTTT. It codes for CASSPGQGDSGNTIYF.

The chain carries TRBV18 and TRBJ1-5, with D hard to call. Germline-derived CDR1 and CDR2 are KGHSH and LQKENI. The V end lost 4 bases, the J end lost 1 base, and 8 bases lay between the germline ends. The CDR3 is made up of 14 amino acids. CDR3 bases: TGTGCCAGCTCACGGATCGGGAGCAATCAGCCCCAGCATTTT. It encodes CASSRIGSNQPQHF.